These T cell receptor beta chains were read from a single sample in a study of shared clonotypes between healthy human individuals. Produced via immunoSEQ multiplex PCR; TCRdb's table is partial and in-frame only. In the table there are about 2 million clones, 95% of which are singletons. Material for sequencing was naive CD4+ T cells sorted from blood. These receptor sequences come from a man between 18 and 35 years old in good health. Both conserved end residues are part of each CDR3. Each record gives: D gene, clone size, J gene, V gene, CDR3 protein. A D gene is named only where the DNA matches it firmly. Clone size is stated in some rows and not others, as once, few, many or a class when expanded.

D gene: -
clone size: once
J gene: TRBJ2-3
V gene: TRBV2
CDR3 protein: CASSPDPSTDTQYF

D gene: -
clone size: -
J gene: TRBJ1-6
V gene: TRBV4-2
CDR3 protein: CASSQATQHYNSPLHF

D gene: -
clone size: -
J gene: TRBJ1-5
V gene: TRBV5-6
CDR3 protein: CASSRGYDGPQHF

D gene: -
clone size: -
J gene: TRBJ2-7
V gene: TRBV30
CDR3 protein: CAWKGQAPYEQYF

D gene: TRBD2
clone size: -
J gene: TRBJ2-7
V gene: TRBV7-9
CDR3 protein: CASSLASREGASEQYF

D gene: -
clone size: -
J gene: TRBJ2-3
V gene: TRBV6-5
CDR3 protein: CASTRGARDTQYF

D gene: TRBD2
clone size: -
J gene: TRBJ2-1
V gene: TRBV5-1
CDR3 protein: CASSLLAGPLYNEQFF

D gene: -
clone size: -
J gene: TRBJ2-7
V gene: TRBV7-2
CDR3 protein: CASSPSRVGEQYF

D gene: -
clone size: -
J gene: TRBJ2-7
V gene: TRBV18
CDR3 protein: CASSLRGDEQYF

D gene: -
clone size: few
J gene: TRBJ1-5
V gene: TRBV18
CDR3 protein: CASSPTTRAPNQPQHF

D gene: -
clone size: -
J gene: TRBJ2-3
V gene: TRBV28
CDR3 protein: CASSPGVTDTQYF

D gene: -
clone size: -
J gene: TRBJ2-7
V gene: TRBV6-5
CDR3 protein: CASSYKEGYEQYF

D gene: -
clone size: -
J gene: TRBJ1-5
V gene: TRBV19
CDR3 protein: CASSTYLGSNQPQHF

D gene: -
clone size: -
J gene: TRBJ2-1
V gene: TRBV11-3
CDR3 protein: CASSSPGLFGGNEQFF

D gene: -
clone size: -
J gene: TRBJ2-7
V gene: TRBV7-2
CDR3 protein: CASSLVYDYLAGEQYF

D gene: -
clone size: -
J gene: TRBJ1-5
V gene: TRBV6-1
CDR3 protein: CASSEINPGINQPQHF

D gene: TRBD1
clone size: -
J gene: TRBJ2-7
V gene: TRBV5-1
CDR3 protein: CASTLSGGGIYEQYF

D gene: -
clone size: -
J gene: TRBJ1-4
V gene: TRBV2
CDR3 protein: CASSALGRLTNEKLFF

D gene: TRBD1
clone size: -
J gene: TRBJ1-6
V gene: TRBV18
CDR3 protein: CASSPWDLGTGINSPLHF

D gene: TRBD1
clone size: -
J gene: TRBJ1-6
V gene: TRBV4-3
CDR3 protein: CASSQETGGTPLHF

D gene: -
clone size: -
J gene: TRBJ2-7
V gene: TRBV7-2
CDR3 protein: CASSLGPPPYEQYF

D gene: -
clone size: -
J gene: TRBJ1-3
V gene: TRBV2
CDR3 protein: CARGTISGNTIYF

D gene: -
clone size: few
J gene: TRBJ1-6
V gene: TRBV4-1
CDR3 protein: CASSGGYNSPLHF

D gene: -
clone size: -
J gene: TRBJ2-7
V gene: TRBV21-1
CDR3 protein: CASSKAWTGEGALPPYEQYF

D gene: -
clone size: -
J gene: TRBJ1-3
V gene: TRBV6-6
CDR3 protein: CATLRTVMENTIYF

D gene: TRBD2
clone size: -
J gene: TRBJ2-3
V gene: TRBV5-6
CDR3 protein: CASSLRGGYFTDTQYF

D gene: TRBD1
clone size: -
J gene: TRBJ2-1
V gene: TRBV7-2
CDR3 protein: CASSQRQGAHNEQFF

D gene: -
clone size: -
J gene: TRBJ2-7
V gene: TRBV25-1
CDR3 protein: CASSEGPPHF

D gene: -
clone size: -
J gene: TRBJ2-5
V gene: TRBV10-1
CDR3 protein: CASSRGLQETQYF

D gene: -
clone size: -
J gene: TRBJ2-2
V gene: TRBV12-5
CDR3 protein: CASALGRGRGGELFF

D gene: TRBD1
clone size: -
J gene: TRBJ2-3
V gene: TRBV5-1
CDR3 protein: CASSLAGGAYTQYF

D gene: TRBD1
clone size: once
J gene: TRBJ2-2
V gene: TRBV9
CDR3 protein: CASSAQGAFTGELFF

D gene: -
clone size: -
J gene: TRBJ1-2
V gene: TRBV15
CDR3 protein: CATSRDLGQSNYGYTF

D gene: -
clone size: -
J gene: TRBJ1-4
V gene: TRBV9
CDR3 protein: CASSVVGNLGNEKLFF

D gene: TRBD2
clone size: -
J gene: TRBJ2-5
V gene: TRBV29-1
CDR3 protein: CSVARSGAHQETQYF

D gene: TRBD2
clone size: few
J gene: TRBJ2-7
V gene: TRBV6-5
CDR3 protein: CASSQGLAGAGQYF

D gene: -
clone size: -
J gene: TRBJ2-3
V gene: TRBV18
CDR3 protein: CASSPRGVTDTQYF

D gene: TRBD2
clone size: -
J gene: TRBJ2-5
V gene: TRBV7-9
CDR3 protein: CASSLSSGGAKETQYF

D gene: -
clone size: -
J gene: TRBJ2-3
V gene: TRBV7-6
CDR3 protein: CASSFPQAGPGAPDTQYF

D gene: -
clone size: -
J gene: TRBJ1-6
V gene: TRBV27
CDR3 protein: CASSAWGGRDSPLHF

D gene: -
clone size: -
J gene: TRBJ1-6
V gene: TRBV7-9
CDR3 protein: CASSLGSGARNSPLHF

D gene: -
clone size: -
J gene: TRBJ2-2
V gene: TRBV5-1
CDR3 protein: CASSLANSVNTGELFF

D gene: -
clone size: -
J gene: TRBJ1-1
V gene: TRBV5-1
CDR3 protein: CASSFGFGQNTEAFF

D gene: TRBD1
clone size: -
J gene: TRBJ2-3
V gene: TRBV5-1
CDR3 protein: CASSSTRTGGVDTQYF

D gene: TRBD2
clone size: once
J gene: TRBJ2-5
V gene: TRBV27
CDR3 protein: CASTSGGAGEETQYF

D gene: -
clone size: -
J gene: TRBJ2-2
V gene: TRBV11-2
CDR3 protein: CASSHPGLELFF

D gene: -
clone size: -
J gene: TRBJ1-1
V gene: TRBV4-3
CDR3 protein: CASSQGQANTEAFF

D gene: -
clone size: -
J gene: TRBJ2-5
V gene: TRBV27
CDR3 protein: CASSLRQGSPEGTQYF

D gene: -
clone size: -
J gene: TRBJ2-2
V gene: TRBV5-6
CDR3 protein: CASTVGLVRGTGELFF

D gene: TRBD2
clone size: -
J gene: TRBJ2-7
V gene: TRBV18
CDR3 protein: CASSPSGGGYEQYF

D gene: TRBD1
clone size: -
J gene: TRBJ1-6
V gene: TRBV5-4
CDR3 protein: CASSLDRAGSPLHF

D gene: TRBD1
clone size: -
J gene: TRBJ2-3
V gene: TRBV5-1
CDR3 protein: CASRTGGRSFSTDTQYF

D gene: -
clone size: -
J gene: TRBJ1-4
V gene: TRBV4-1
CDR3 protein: CASRTATNEKLFF

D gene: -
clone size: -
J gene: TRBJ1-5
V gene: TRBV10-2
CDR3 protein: CASSEGMGQPQHF

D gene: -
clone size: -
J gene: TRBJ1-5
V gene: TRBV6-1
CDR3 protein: CASSELAGGGYQPQHF